The rows below give T cell receptor beta chains drawn from one sample of a study of control samples from healthy donors and cancer patients. The method was immunoSEQ multiplex PCR; TCRdb's version includes in-frame clones alone and lacks a portion of them. The table includes 130,000 to 150,000 clones, 75% to 90% detected once. The sequencing input was blood. The origin of the receptors is a man aged 25 to 45 in good health. The CDR3 runs from the conserved cysteine through the conserved F or W. A D gene is named only where the DNA matches it firmly. Clone size appears in some rows only: once, few, many, or a class for an expanded clone.

>TRBD1|NA|TRBJ2-3|15|TRBV9
TGTGCCAGCAGCCCCCGACAGGGGGCTACAGATACGCAGTATTTT
CASSPRQGATDTQYF
>NA|NA|TRBJ2-2|13|TRBV20-1
TGCAGTGCTAGTGGACTCGGCACCGGGGAGCTGTTTTTT
CSASGLGTGELFF
>NA|NA|TRBJ1-1|13|TRBV12-3/TRBV12-4
TGTGCCAGCAGAACGGAGGGACCCACTGAAGCTTTCTTT
CASRTEGPTEAFF
>TRBD1|NA|TRBJ2-3|12|TRBV12-3/TRBV12-4
TGTACAGACAGGGGTTCCGCAGATACGCAGTATTTT
CTDRGSADTQYF
>NA|NA|TRBJ2-2|15|TRBV3-1/TRBV3-2
TGTGCCAGCAGCCAAGCCGGGAGCGGCACCGGGGAGCTGTTTTTT
CASSQAGSGTGELFF
>TRBD1|NA|TRBJ2-2|14|TRBV5-1
TGCGCCACCCGGACAGGGCTCAACACCGGGGAGCTGTTTTTT
CATRTGLNTGELFF
>NA|NA|TRBJ1-3|16|TRBV2
TGTGCCAGCAGTGGAAGGTACGAGAGGCCCGGAAACACCATATATTTT
CASSGRYERPGNTIYF
>NA|NA|TRBJ2-7|11|TRBV4-2
TGTGCCAGCAGCCAAGGGACCGAGCAGTACTTC
CASSQGTEQYF
>NA|NA|TRBJ2-2|15|TRBV23-1
TGCGCCAGCAGTGGGGGGAGCGCGGGCACCGGGGAGCTGTTTTTT
CASSGGSAGTGELFF
>TRBD1|NA|TRBJ1-6|15|TRBV9
TGTGCCAGCAGCGTAGAGGGACAGGGTGGCTCACCCCTCCACTTT
CASSVEGQGGSPLHF
>TRBD2|NA|TRBJ2-1|17|TRBV24-1
TGTGCCACCAGTGATGGACTAGCGGGGGGGCCGAGGAATGAGCAGTTCTTC
CATSDGLAGGPRNEQFF
>NA|few|TRBJ1-2|16|TRBV12-5
TGTGCTAGTGGTTTGCCCCTCCCGACAGGCTACTATGGCTACACCTTC
CASGLPLPTGYYGYTF
>TRBD1|NA|TRBJ1-5|17|TRBV9
TGTGCCAGCAGCCAGGGCCCCGGGACAGATAGCAATCAGCCCCAGCATTTT
CASSQGPGTDSNQPQHF
>NA|NA|TRBJ2-4|13|TRBV3-1/TRBV3-2
TGTGCCAGCAGCCAATTTAACAGAAACATTCAGTACTTC
CASSQFNRNIQYF
>NA|NA|TRBJ1-1|14|TRBV4-3
TGCGCCAGCAGCCAAGTTGCCAACCACCTTGAAGCTTTCTTT
CASSQVANHLEAFF
>NA|NA|TRBJ1-1|13|TRBV18
TGTGCCAGCTCACCGGGACCGAACACTGAAGCTTTCTTT
CASSPGPNTEAFF
>NA|once|TRBJ1-2|13|TRBV6-5
TGTGCCAGCAGTTCCGGTTGGGGGACTGGCTACACCTTC
CASSSGWGTGYTF
>NA|NA|TRBJ2-3|13|TRBV5-8
TGTGCCAGCAGCTTGCACCGCACAGATACGCAGTATTTT
CASSLHRTDTQYF
>TRBD1|NA|TRBJ1-2|14|TRBV6-5
TGTGCCAGCAGTTACGGTCGCAGGGGGGATGGCTACACCTTC
CASSYGRRGDGYTF
>TRBD2|NA|TRBJ2-2|20|TRBV7-3
TGTGCCAGCAGTCCGGGGCCGGTGCTAGCGGGAGGAACGAACACCGGGGAGCTGTTTTTT
CASSPGPVLAGGTNTGELFF
>TRBD2|once|TRBJ2-1|17|TRBV5-1
TGCGCCAGCAGCTTGGCGGTAGCGGGGCTTTCCTACAATGAGCAGTTCTTC
CASSLAVAGLSYNEQFF
>NA|NA|TRBJ2-7|15|TRBV7-2
TGTGCCAGCAGCCCCGGTATTGGGGCCTATTACGAGCAGTACTTC
CASSPGIGAYYEQYF
>NA|NA|TRBJ1-1|16|TRBV19
TGTGCCAGTAGTTACTCTATCGGTTCCTTGAACACTGAAGCTTTCTTT
CASSYSIGSLNTEAFF
>TRBD1|many|TRBJ2-3|16|TRBV7-2
TGTGCCAGCAGCTTAGGCTCGGGACAGATGGCAGATACGCAGTATTTT
CASSLGSGQMADTQYF
>TRBD2|NA|TRBJ2-5|16|TRBV5-4
TGTGCCAGCAGCTCCGGGACTAGCGGGACCCAAGAGACCCAGTACTTC
CASSSGTSGTQETQYF
>NA|once|TRBJ1-6|15|TRBV7-9
TGTGCCAGCAGCATGGGTGGGGGGGATAATTCACCCCTCCACTTT
CASSMGGGDNSPLHF
>TRBD1|NA|TRBJ1-2|15|TRBV14
TGTGCCAGCAGCCCTATTGGACAGGGACGCTATGGCTACACCTTC
CASSPIGQGRYGYTF
>NA|NA|TRBJ2-3|16|TRBV23-1
TGCGCCAGCAGTTCTGCACGTAAGACTTGCACAGATACGCAGTATTTT
CASSSARKTCTDTQYF
>NA|once|TRBJ1-3|17|TRBV7-9
TGTGCCAGCAGCTTAGAAGGTTTGGCAGGGCCTGGAAACACCATATATTTT
CASSLEGLAGPGNTIYF
>NA|NA|TRBJ2-2|15|TRBV9
TGTGCCAGCAGCGTAGGACTCAAGAGCACCGGGGAGCTGTTTTTT
CASSVGLKSTGELFF
>NA|NA|TRBJ1-5|13|TRBV9
TGTGCCAGCAGCCCCGAGGAGAATCAGCCCCAGCATTTT
CASSPEENQPQHF
>NA|NA|TRBJ2-7|14|TRBV25-1
TGTGCCAGCAGTGAAGGGAACCCTCCCTACGAGCAGTACTTC
CASSEGNPPYEQYF
>TRBD2|NA|TRBJ2-3|15|TRBV19
TGTGCCAGTATTGTCCTAGCGGGTGGCACAGATACGCAGTATTTT
CASIVLAGGTDTQYF
>NA|NA|TRBJ2-1|14|TRBV3-1/TRBV3-2
TGTGCCAGCAACGGCAGGGGAAACTACAATGAGCAGTTCTTC
CASNGRGNYNEQFF
>TRBD1|once|TRBJ1-5|14|TRBV28
TGTGCCAGCAGTTGGGGACAGGGATATCAGCCCCAGCATTTT
CASSWGQGYQPQHF
>NA|NA|TRBJ2-3|16|TRBV7-3
TGTGCCAGCAGCCCCAAGGTTGGCAGCAGCACAGATACGCAGTATTTT
CASSPKVGSSTDTQYF
>NA|NA|TRBJ2-7|12|TRBV12-3/TRBV12-4
TGTGCCAGCAGTCCCAACAGCTACGAGCAGTACTTC
CASSPNSYEQYF
>TRBD2|NA|TRBJ2-1|16|TRBV5-4
TGTGCCAGCAGCTCCTCGGGACTAGCGGGAGTGGATGAGCAGTTCTTC
CASSSSGLAGVDEQFF
>TRBD1|NA|TRBJ2-2|16|TRBV7-2
TGTGCCAGCAGCCCTCCAGGGGGCGCGGGCACCGGGGAGCTGTTTTTT
CASSPPGGAGTGELFF
>TRBD2|NA|TRBJ2-3|17|TRBV7-2
TGTGCCAGCAGCGCCCGGGGCCCAGCGGGAATCGCAGATACGCAGTATTTT
CASSARGPAGIADTQYF